This T cell receptor beta chain was obtained from a study of cytomegalovirus exposure and HLA in healthy donors (dated by TCRdb to between 2016 and 2019). Background for the entire study: According to an earlier analysis of several hundred of the donors, roughly 180 million T cells yielded 117 million unique TCR beta sequences and about 300 Gb of sequence data. An earlier analysis of around 640 of the donors used high-throughput TCR beta sequencing to judge whether each TCR beta V gene segment behaved as functional or pseudogenic. About five DR-DQ haplotypes were treated as single units for association and clustering because of strong linkage in the cohort. Rather than drawing on any new phenotypic data, the later analysis identified candidate immune exposures from TCR beta sequences and the way those sequences occurred across donors. Roughly 300 gigabases of sequencing data and roughly 80 million unique TCR sequences made up an early release that covered nearly 650 HLA-typed donors. Along with the roughly 670-subject first cohort, a separate validation cohort of over a hundred different subjects was used. Typing coverage differed by locus: A, B, C, DRB1 and DQB1 were typed in roughly 620-630 donors, DQA1 in approximately 520, DPA1 in 600 to 610, and DPB1 in 400 to 480. In a later genetic analysis, genome-wide SNP genotypes for about 55% of the roughly 700 donors were used, and that subset was treated as a discovery cohort. The aim of the study was to test whether cataloging public T cell receptors could identify signatures of past pathogen exposure. On average, 235,054 unique TCR beta nucleotide sequences were sequenced per donor among about 400 genotyped donors of the cohort, with around 19% of those sequences being non-productive. Both class I and class II loci were covered by HLA typing, at four-digit resolution. The study combined high-throughput TCR immunosequencing, statistical association of individual TCRs with disease status, and machine learning to predict cytomegalovirus infection status. All discovery cohort repertoires had been generated on a single sequencing platform. The study profiled the T cell repertoires of around 700 subjects by immunosequencing and related them to cytomegalovirus serostatus. Donor age, sex, ethnicity and CMV serostatus were compiled alongside the repertoire data. A later analysis re-analyzed previously published TCR beta repertoires from 666 donors and added high-resolution HLA genotyping to study TCR occurrence patterns. Of the roughly 390 genotyped donors, 75% to 85% were placed in the genetic ancestry cluster associated with self-reported Caucasian donors.

Libraries were made using the immunoSEQ multiplex PCR assay. For the multiplex PCR, a mixture combining 60 forward primers for TCR Vbeta segments and 13 reverse primers for TCR Jbeta segments was used. A multiplex PCR assay on genomic DNA amplified the CDR3 region of rearranged TCR beta genes. The Illumina HiSeq System was used to sequence the amplified TCR beta libraries as 87-base-pair reads. Under the source paper's analysis protocol: In a later analysis, around 80 million unique TCR beta chains were counted across the approximately 640 repertoires, and around 10 million of these chains were shared by at least two donors. A nearest-neighbor algorithm error-corrected the raw reads and collapsed the reads into unique sequences, merging closely related sequences to remove PCR and sequencing errors. CDR3 sequences were aligned to IMGT reference sequences to assign V, D and J gene segments. For a sequence to be retained, a match of at least six nucleotides was required to both a V gene segment and a J gene segment. A rearrangement was called productive if the CDR3 had no stop codons and remained in frame with V and J, and every other rearrangement was called non-productive. Following IMGT convention, CDR3 was defined as the stretch from the second conserved V-encoded cysteine up to the conserved J-encoded phenylalanine. The earlier analysis of fewer than 700 of the donors excluded sequences that lacked an unambiguous match to a single V gene segment. An earlier analysis of approximately 590 of the donors classified V segments as functional when productive rearrangements were above 56.7% and as segregating when the standard deviation between donors was above 5%. A statistical classification framework was built for diagnosing cytomegalovirus status from the catalog of TCR beta chain sequences. A later analysis assigned V and J genes by comparing TCR nucleotide sequences with IMGT/GENE-DB human TR gene sequences. A later analysis assigned CDR3 sequences and most-parsimonious VDJ recombination scenarios with the TCRdist pipeline. In a later analysis, each TCR beta chain was defined by its CDR3 amino acid sequence together with its V-gene family, and reads without a unique V-gene family were excluded. To address suspected cross-contamination and a sequencing artifact, a later analysis removed 550 to 750 highly shared, low-generation-probability nucleotide sequences. For each public chain, a later analysis derived a clonal expansion index from normalized ranks of inferred template counts within each repertoire. Generation probabilities in a later analysis came from a VDJ recombination model fitted to out-of-frame rearrangements, and those results were checked against IGoR. Hypergeometric tests were used in a later analysis to score TCR-TCR, TCR-HLA and TCR-CMV co-occurrence, with a repertoire-size bias correction applied to the TCR pairs. To estimate false discovery rates, a later analysis permuted the HLA or CMV assignments 20 times. In a later analysis, co-occurring TCRs were grouped with DBSCAN, and TCRdist sequence similarity was added when clustering was performed within HLA-allele-positive subsets. Co-occurrence clustering excluded repertoires with fewer than 30,000 or more than 120,000 public chains, plus five with anomalous nucleotide sharing. Held by TCRdb, this immuneACCESS table contains in-frame sequences only and omits some clones. Under half of the omission traces to an unresolved V gene where checked; the cause of the rest is unknown. That table is the source of V, J and clone size, and D and trimming were worked out from the DNA. The sample records 72,000 or so clones, roughly 69% of which are singletons. The ten largest make up 3% of the sample.

For CDR1 and CDR2, the germline V gene lists LGHNA and YSLEER. V and J are trimmed by 1 base and 4 bases, and the gene matches miss 10 bases of the junction. From the cysteine up to the phenylalanine, the CDR3 has a length of 18 residues. Solely the CDR3 DNA is kept, with 54 bases framed from the first base. On this clone itself: The antigen it recognizes is unknown. No much larger clonotype is one base removed from it; base qualities were not supplied.

The cohort was made up of several hundred healthy bone marrow donors. Cohort members were all nominally healthy when sampled, although unrecorded immune exposures were likely present. The donor tested CMV seronegative, placing the donor among the 350 or so seronegative members of the cohort. A peripheral blood sample was collected from each donor, and TCR beta sequencing was performed on peripheral blood mononuclear cells. The Qiagen DNeasy Blood Extraction Kit was used to extract genomic DNA from the blood cell samples. On the study overall, not on this receptor specifically: Because HLA typing was missing for some donors at each locus, association tests included only the typed subset. While some public TCRs were present in many individuals, most TCR sequences turned up only very rarely across donors. A further reported finding was that TCR beta sequences accurately predicted the HLA-A and HLA-B alleles for most subjects in the first cohort. Immune exposure information for the cohort was limited to CMV serostatus. A later analysis associated approximately 17,000 TCR beta sequences with specific HLA alleles at a false discovery rate of 0.05. The authors suggested that the approach could potentially be generalized to other disease states and immunological phenotypes. A cluster of highly shared sequence variants was judged likely to represent a technical artifact of the sequencing pipeline. The classifier was reported to diagnose cytomegalovirus status with high specificity and sensitivity in both the original and validation cohorts. Presence/absence analyses assumed roughly uniform sequencing depth across donors, an assumption that may not hold. In a later analysis, HLA-associated TCR beta chains showed more clonal expansion and lower generation probabilities than non-associated chains that were equally common. Because the 87-base-pair reads could not distinguish some IMGT-functional V segments, including TRBV6-2 and TRBV6-3, those segments were excluded. The earlier analysis of 587 of the donors excluded roughly 16 rarely observed V segments, including chromosome 9 orphons, because counts were too low. The study gave a list of under 200 TCR beta chains associated with cytomegalovirus. A later analysis reported that several top co-occurrence clusters appeared linked to parvovirus B19, influenza, CMV and Epstein-Barr virus. A few of the identified cytomegalovirus-associated TCR beta chains were confirmed in vitro to be specific for cytomegalovirus antigens. According to a later analysis, TCR association rates differed among HLA loci, with DRB1 alleles showing the most associated TCRs and HLA-C alleles showing the fewest. A later analysis found that most CMV-associated TCR beta chains appeared HLA-restricted, with HLA associations seemingly driven largely by CMV exposure. According to a later genetic analysis, donors in an Asian-associated ancestry cluster had fewer N-insertions in productive TCRs than the approximately 690-donor mean. This cohort had only TCR beta chains sequenced, and the lack of alpha or paired-chain data limited which features could be detected. In a later genetic analysis, a missense DCLRE1C variant was associated with V-gene and J-gene trimming of TCR beta chains, and the association was replicated in an independent cohort. When HLA alleles, especially DR and DQ, strongly co-occurred, attributing TCR associations to individual alleles was difficult. In an earlier analysis of some 640 of the donors, most TCR beta V segments were observed in productive rearrangements about 90% or about 30% of the time, broadly matching IMGT annotations. Linkage disequilibrium might explain the correlated functional status among segregating V segments, but an unknown experimental factor could not be excluded.

The rearranged segments are TRBV4-3 and TRBJ2-1; 10 bases in the middle match TRBD2. The source of this sequence is a woman in her fifties or sixties in good health and CMV-seronegative. Sequencing input: PBMCs. The nucleotide sequence is TGCGCCAGCAGCCAAGCTTGGTCAACTAGCGGGATATACAATGAGCAGTTCTTC. Its translation is CASSQAWSTSGIYNEQFF.